This T cell receptor (beta chain) comes out of a study of T cells in Graves' hyperthyroidism and ophthalmopathy. It was RNA transcripts that yielded the amplified TCR beta CDR3 regions. The primer set for the first-round RT-PCR of the TCR CDR3 was HTBI. MiXCR was run by TCRdb on the multiplex PCR reads, yielding one entry per CDR3 protein. The sample lists 480,000 or so distinct CDR3 sequences, around 15% occurring once. This CDR3 region has 18 residues. V shed 2 bases and J shed 2 bases, with 19 bases lying between them. Germline lookup yields CDR1 MNHEY and CDR2 SMNVEV (reference sequence). This sequence was found in a woman aged 18-29 years with Graves' hyperthyroidism. Sequencing input: blood. The chain joins TRBV27 to TRBJ2-1; D may be TRBD1 (5 bases). Here the CDR3 DNA reads TGTGCCAGCAGTTTAGAGTTCGGCTCGCAGGGCCCCTACAATGAGCAGTTCTTC. It is translated as CASSLEFGSQGPYNEQFF.